One and the same sample provided the 25 T cell receptor beta chains below, sequenced in a study of shared clonotypes between healthy human individuals. Sequenced by immunoSEQ multiplex PCR; TCRdb stores in-frame clones only, minus some. In the table there are 1.4 million or so clones, about 98.5% of which are singletons. Sequencing was done on a sample of naive CD4+ T cells sorted from blood. Subset reported: CD45RA+ positively selected. These receptor sequences come from a man aged 25-40 years in good health.

This chain uses TRBV9 with TRBJ2-1, with a weak D call TRBD2 (6 bases). Germline V gene lookup returns CDR1 SGDLS and CDR2 YYNGEE. V lost 0 bases, J lost 6 bases, and 16 bases lay in between. This CDR3 comprises 16 residues. This CDR3 reads CASSVELLAGPNEQFF. CDR3 DNA sequence: TGTGCCAGCAGCGTAGAACTTCTTGCGGGGCCCAATGAGCAGTTCTTC.

This clone was seen a single time. CDR3 nucleotides: TGTGCCAGCAGCTTGGGAAGGGTTGAAGAGACCCAGTACTTC. Translating gives CASSLGRVEETQYF. V is TRBV5-4 and J is TRBJ2-5, with no clear D. This CDR3 is built from 14 residues. V was trimmed by 0 bases and J by 3 bases, leaving 9 bases between them. Per the germline V gene, CDR1 is SGHNT and CDR2 is YYREEE (reference sequence).

J is TRBJ1-3 and V is TRBV18; 12 bases line up with TRBD1. Germline V gene sequence: CDR1 KGHSH, CDR2 LQKENI. The CDR3 sequence is 18 residues long. V gave up 3 bases and J gave up 4 bases; unmatched junction bases: 10. CDR3 DNA sequence: TGTGCCAGCTCACCGCTAACGGGACAGGGGGCGTCCGGAAACACCATATATTTT. Its translation is CASSPLTGQGASGNTIYF.

Notes on this clone: This sample also contains other DNA sequences that code for the same CDR3. V usage is TRBV5-1 and J usage is TRBJ1-1; TRBD1 agrees at 8 bases. CDR3 size: 14 residues. V lost 4 bases and J lost 0; bases outside the gene matches: 2. Germline-derived CDR1 and CDR2 are SGHRS and YFSETQ. For the CDR3, the DNA is TGCGCCAGCAGCCCGGACAGGGTGAACACTGAAGCTTTCTTT. Protein: CASSPDRVNTEAFF.

V is TRBV7-9 and J is TRBJ2-3; D perhaps matches TRBD2 (6 bases). The CDR3 length is 15 residues. Trimming left V 1 base short and J 5 bases short, with 13 bases between. Germline V gene data show CDR1 as SEHNR and CDR2 as FQNEAQ (reference sequence). The CDR3 sequence is CASSLVVGSRDTQYF. The CDR3 DNA is TGTGCCAGCAGCTTAGTGGTCGGGAGTCGAGATACGCAGTATTTT.

The chain recombines TRBV19 with TRBJ1-5; TRBD1 is a possible D gene (6 bases). The CDR3 totals 15 residues. With 4 bases removed from V and 4 bases from J, the gap between germline ends came to 14 bases. Germline-derived CDR1 and CDR2 are LNHDA and SQIVND (reference sequence). The CDR3 nucleotides are TGTGCCAGTAGTAGAGCAGGGGCTACGAATCAGCCCCAGCATTTT. This codes for CASSRAGATNQPQHF. The full variable domain, rest sourced from reference TRBV19 and TRBJ1-5, is DGGITQSPKYLFRKEGQNVTLSCEQNLNHDAMYWYRQDPGQGLRLIYYSQIVNDFQKGDIAEGYSVSREKKESFPLTVTSAQKNPTAFYLCASSRAGATNQPQHFGDGTRLSIL.

DNA for the CDR3: TGTGCCAGCAGTGAATCTGGACAGGGAGGCACTGAAGCTTTCTTT. The encoded protein is CASSESGQGGTEAFF. J is TRBJ1-1 and V is TRBV25-1; TRBD1 matches at 8 bases. The germline CDR1 and CDR2 sequences are MGHDK and SYGVNS. V gave up 1 base and J gave up 4 bases; unmatched junction bases: 5. There are 15 residues in the CDR3.

The count of this clone is one. Additional DNA sequences in this sample encode the identical CDR3. The chain uses TRBV29-1 and TRBJ2-1, with D hard to call. Germline V lookup: CDR1 SQVTM, CDR2 ANQGSEA. The length of the CDR3 is 10 residues. Trimming removed 8 bases from V and 6 bases from J, with 8 bases in between. The CDR3 nucleotides read TGCAGCTTTGGATCCAATGAGCAGTTCTTC. Amino acids: CSFGSNEQFF.

V is TRBV9 and J is TRBJ2-2; tentatively, D is TRBD1 (5 bases). Trimming left V 0 bases short and J 4 bases short, with 10 bases between. The CDR3 length is 15 residues. CDR1 SGDLS and CDR2 YYNGEE come from the germline V gene. The CDR3 nucleotides are TGTGCCAGCAGCGTAGCTAGACAGCTCACCGGGGAGCTGTTTTTT. This encodes CASSVARQLTGELFF.

This rearrangement joins TRBV5-1 to TRBJ2-2, with TRBD2 matching 7 bases. The CDR3 runs 14 residues. CDR1 is SGHRS, CDR2 YFSETQ, per germline. V trimming: 7 bases; J trimming: 3 bases; junction bases outside the gene matches: 6. CDR3 protein: CASGTLADTGELFF. CDR3 nucleotides: TGCGCCAGCGGAACGCTAGCGGACACCGGGGAGCTGTTTTTT.

For the CDR3, the DNA is TGTGCCAGCTCACCACAAGTGAATGAGCAGTTCTTC. It yields the protein CASSPQVNEQFF. The rearrangement uses TRBV18 and TRBJ2-1; no reliable D call. Between the trimmed V and J ends, which lost 1 base and 7 bases, there was a span of 5 bases. CDR3 length equals 12 residues. The germline V gene has CDR1 KGHSH and CDR2 LQKENI.

The chain employs TRBV11-2 and TRBJ2-1; D not resolved. From germline, CDR1 is SGHAT and CDR2 FQNNGV. The CDR3 totals 14 residues. V was clipped by 0 bases and J by 5 bases, with 8 bases between them. CDR3 sequence reads: CASSLDPQNNEQFF. The CDR3 DNA follows: TGTGCCAGCAGCTTAGACCCCCAAAACAATGAGCAGTTCTTC. The whole variable domain, filled in from reference TRBV11-2 and TRBJ2-1, reads EAGVAQSPRYKIIEKRQSVAFWCNPISGHATLYWYQQILGQGPKLLIQFQNNGVVDDSQLPKDRFSAERLKGVDSTLKIQPAKLEDSAVYLCASSLDPQNNEQFFGPGTRLTVL.

J is TRBJ1-1 and V is TRBV7-9; maybe TRBD1 (5 bases). V was shortened by 1 base and J by 6 bases, with 12 bases between the two germline ends. This CDR3 spans 14 amino acids. CDR1 is SEHNR, CDR2 FQNEAQ, per germline (reference sequence). This chain's CDR3 is CASSLVGGSSEAFF. The CDR3 DNA reads TGTGCCAGCAGCTTAGTCGGGGGGTCCTCTGAAGCTTTCTTT. The variable domain in full, completed from reference TRBV7-9 and TRBJ1-1, reads DTGVSQNPRHKITKRGQNVTFRCDPISEHNRLYWYRQTLGQGPEFLTYFQNEAQLEKSRLLSDRFSAERPKGSFSTLEIQRTEQGDSAMYLCASSLVGGSSEAFFGQGTRLTVV.

The gene calls are TRBV5-4 and TRBJ1-4; 10 bases are a match to TRBD1. CDR1 and CDR2 (germline): SGHNT, YYREEE (reference sequence). J lost 0 bases, V lost 3 bases, and 2 bases had no gene match. CDR3 length equals 16 residues. CDR3: CASSWGQGTTNEKLFF. The CDR3 nucleotides are TGTGCCAGCAGCTGGGGACAGGGGACAACTAATGAAAAACTGTTTTTT. The variable domain in full, with the rest retrieved from reference TRBV5-4 and TRBJ1-4, is ETGVTQSPTHLIKTRGQQVTLRCSSQSGHNTVSWYQQALGQGPQFIFQYYREEENGRGNFPPRFSGLQFPNYSSELNVNALELDDSALYLCASSWGQGTTNEKLFFGSGTQLSVL.

The rearrangement joins TRBV11-2 to TRBJ2-7; D is unclear. The length of the CDR3 is 17 residues. Germline CDR1 reads SGHAT; CDR2 reads FQNNGV. Trimming removed 1 base from V and 4 bases from J, with 20 bases in between. The CDR3 region is CASSLGGTKREGYEQYF. DNA for the CDR3: TGTGCCAGCAGCTTAGGAGGCACGAAAAGAGAAGGTTACGAGCAGTACTTC.

This clone was observed once. The rearrangement uses TRBV7-9 and TRBJ1-4; possibly TRBD1 for D (5 bases). CDR1 and CDR2 (germline): SEHNR, FQNEAQ (reference sequence). The CDR3 has 14 amino acids. Deletions cut 4 bases from V and 8 bases from J, with 14 bases between. The CDR3: CASSWGDRGEKLFF. Here the CDR3 DNA reads TGTGCCAGCAGCTGGGGCGACAGAGGAGAAAAACTGTTTTTT.

The rearrangement links TRBV2 to TRBJ1-2; 9 bases fit TRBD1. V was pared by 5 bases and J by 4 bases, with 8 bases of the junction left unmatched. Germline V CDR1 and CDR2: SNHLY, FYNNEI. The CDR3 length is 15 residues. The CDR3 DNA reads as TGTGCCAGCAGTCTACCGGGACAGGGTCTCTATGGCTACACCTTC. It specifies CASSLPGQGLYGYTF.

The gene calls are TRBV27 and TRBJ1-2; no reliable D call. Trimming took 2 bases from V and 8 from J, leaving 12 bases between them. The V gene's germline CDR1 is MNHEY and CDR2 SMNVEV (reference sequence). The CDR3 is 13 amino acids. CDR3 coding DNA: TGTGCCAGCAGTTTACTAGGGATGGGCGGCTACACCTTC. Its translation is CASSLLGMGGYTF.

The V and J genes are TRBV28 and TRBJ1-1; D is ambiguous. CDR3 length equals 15 residues. Trimming removed 1 base from V and 0 bases from J, with 9 bases in between. Looked up from germline, CDR1 is MDHEN and CDR2 is SYDVKM. The CDR3 sequence: CASSLYRGMNTEAFF. CDR3 coding DNA: TGTGCCAGCAGTTTATATCGGGGAATGAACACTGAAGCTTTCTTT.

This clone appeared a single time. This chain joins TRBV19 and TRBJ2-1, with D perhaps TRBD1 or TRBD2 (6 bases each). This CDR3 is built from 12 residues. Germline CDR1 reads LNHDA; CDR2 reads SQIVND (reference sequence). V lost 5 bases to trimming and J lost 13 bases, with 15 bases between them. The CDR3 loop reads CASSPRGPVQFF. CDR3 bases: TGTGCCAGTAGTCCCCGGGGGCCCGTCCAGTTCTTC.

This clone was counted once. J is TRBJ2-1 and V is TRBV5-1; TRBD2 agrees at 7 bases. CDR3 length equals 14 residues. Germline V gene data show CDR1 as SGHRS and CDR2 as YFSETQ. The junction had 2 bases not matched to a gene; V was cut back by 4 bases and J by 1 base. CDR3 sequence reads: CASSASGSYNEQFF. The CDR3 DNA follows: TGCGCCAGCAGCGCTAGCGGTTCCTACAATGAGCAGTTCTTC.

This rearrangement joins TRBV5-5 to TRBJ2-7, with 7 nucleotides matching TRBD1. CDR1 is SGHKS and CDR2 is YYEKEE in the germline V gene (reference sequence). Germline trimming cut 4 bases from V and 1 base from J; bases unmatched to any gene: 11. The CDR3 consists of 16 residues. The CDR3 sequence is CASSPIGTVNSYEQYF. Here the CDR3 DNA reads TGTGCCAGCAGCCCTATTGGGACAGTCAATTCCTACGAGCAGTACTTC.

The chain is built from TRBV7-9 and TRBJ1-1; D gene uncertain. CDR1 SEHNR and CDR2 FQNEAQ come from the germline V gene (reference sequence). Trimming left V 5 bases short and J 1 base short, with 14 bases between. CDR3 size: 15 residues. The CDR3 nucleotides read TGTGCCAGCAGCGAGGCTCGTGGGAAGAACACTGAAGCTTTCTTT. It codes for CASSEARGKNTEAFF.

The chain joins TRBV5-4 to TRBJ2-3; unclear D gene. V was trimmed by 2 bases and J by 1 base, leaving 8 bases between them. CDR1 and CDR2 (germline): SGHNT, YYREEE (reference sequence). The CDR3 is 14 amino acids. CDR3 residues: CASSFGLGTDTQYF. The CDR3 nucleotides read TGTGCCAGCAGCTTCGGTTTGGGCACAGATACGCAGTATTTT.

V and J are TRBV28 and TRBJ1-5, with D perhaps TRBD1 (5 bases). The CDR3 spans 14 residues. Germline V gene data show CDR1 as MDHEN and CDR2 as SYDVKM. Trimming removed 6 bases from V and 2 bases from J, with 11 bases in between. CDR3: CASRGVSRNQPQHF. In DNA form, the CDR3 reads TGTGCCAGCAGGGGGGTTTCTCGCAATCAGCCCCAGCATTTT.